The clone carrying this T cell receptor (beta chain) was picked up many times. The data belong to a study of early T cells in non-severe SARS-CoV-2 infection. TCRdb re-analysed the 5' RACE reads in MiXCR, keeping a single row per CDR3 protein. The table has tens of thousands of distinct CDR3 sequences, around 9.3% seen once. This CDR3 spans 14 amino acids. The V and J ends lost 0 bases and 9 bases respectively, with 14 bases between them. Germline V CDR1 and CDR2: SGHAT, FQNNGV. The J gene is TRBJ1-1, the V gene TRBV11-2; perhaps TRBD1 as D (5 bases). The sequence was collected from an adult who was a healthcare worker with PCR-confirmed SARS-CoV-2 infection or an uninfected control (not recorded which). Sequenced: whole blood. The CDR3 DNA reads TGTGCCAGCAGCTTAGAAACGGGGACCATCAAAGCTTTCTTT. The encoded protein is CASSLETGTIKAFF.